A single sample is the source of the 21 T cell receptor beta chains below, sequenced in a study of identical twins. MiXCR, run by TCRdb on the 5' RACE reads, gives a single entry per CDR3 protein. Altogether 300,000 to 400,000 distinct CDR3 sequences are present, around an eighth being singletons, with the ten largest covering about 7%. The same data also went into a second study, on yellow fever vaccine responses in identical twins.

Sequencing was done on a sample of CD8+ T cells sorted from blood. These receptors came from a young woman in good health.

This clonotype has only a few counts. J is TRBJ2-7 and V is TRBV6-1; 7 positions match TRBD1. Germline V lookup: CDR1 MNHNS, CDR2 SASEGT. V dropped 6 bases and J dropped 5; count of bases not matched to a gene: 10. The CDR3 contains 14 residues. CDR3 amino acids: CASSSTGPLDEQYF. CDR3 DNA sequence: TGTGCCAGCAGCTCGACAGGGCCACTGGACGAGCAGTACTTC.

The table lists this clonotype with many counts. V is TRBV11-2 and J is TRBJ2-7; 7 bases match TRBD1. The CDR3 consists of 13 residues. Germline loops: CDR1 SGHAT, CDR2 FQNNGV. With V trimmed by 3 bases and J by 2 bases, 1 base remained unmatched. The CDR3 nucleotides read TGTGCCAGCAGCTTGACAGGGCCCTACGAGCAGTACGTC. Encoded protein: CASSLTGPYEQYV.

This chain links TRBV2 with TRBJ2-7; 9 bases are a match to TRBD2. The germline gives CDR1 SNHLY, CDR2 FYNNEI. Losses at the gene ends were 4 bases for V and 4 bases for J; bases not matched to a gene: 2. This CDR3 has 13 amino acids. In nucleotides, the CDR3 is TGTGCCAGCAGTGGTAGCGGGAGTTACGAGCAGTACTTC. It translates to CASSGSGSYEQYF.

The V and J genes are TRBV5-5 and TRBJ2-2; TRBD1 is a possible D gene (6 bases). This CDR3 spans 15 amino acids. Germline V CDR1 and CDR2: SGHKS, YYEKEE (reference sequence). Between the trimmed V and J ends, which lost 4 bases and 4 bases, there was a span of 14 bases. The CDR3 sequence: CASSLRGQATGELFF. The CDR3 DNA reads TGTGCCAGCAGCCTACGGGGACAAGCCACCGGGGAGCTGTTTTTT.

This clonotype was recorded a few times. The CDR3 reads CASSLGQGYYEQYV. In DNA form, the CDR3 reads TGCGCCAGCAGCTTAGGCCAGGGGTACTACGAGCAGTACGTC. This chain connects TRBV5-1 to TRBJ2-7, with D possibly TRBD1 on 6 matching bases. Germline-derived CDR1 and CDR2 are SGHRS and YFSETQ. CDR3 length: 14 amino acids. The ends were cut back, 2 bases at V and 3 bases at J, with 12 bases in the middle.

This clonotype turned up a few times. No DNA is shown, since the ends of the CDR3 on it are uncertain; the CDR3 is the one TCRdb lists. This chain links TRBV27 with TRBJ2-1; whether TRBD1, the table's D call, matches the DNA was not checked. The germline gives CDR1 MNHEY, CDR2 SMNVEV (reference sequence). The CDR3 length is 14 residues, termini included. CDR3 in amino acids: CASSFGQGAAGEVF.

The gene calls are TRBV27 and TRBJ2-6, with D perhaps matching TRBD1 (6 bases). CDR1 and CDR2 (germline): MNHEY, SMNVEV (reference sequence). Deletions cut 6 bases from V and 4 bases from J, with 7 bases between. The CDR3 is made up of 13 amino acids. The CDR3: CASSQGGANVLTF. CDR3 coding DNA: TGTGCCAGCAGCCAGGGGGGGGCCAACGTCCTGACTTTC.

This clonotype was counted between two and nine times. The chain combines TRBV6-1 with TRBJ1-2; possible D gene TRBD1, 5 bases. Trimming removed 6 bases from V and 6 bases from J, with 17 bases in between. Germline V gene data show CDR1 as MNHNS and CDR2 as SASEGT. CDR3 length: 14 residues. CDR3: CASSPPGRGNGYTF. CDR3 sequence (DNA): TGTGCCAGCAGCCCCCCGGGAAGGGGTAATGGCTACACCTTC.

This clonotype occurred many times. The rearrangement joins TRBV12-3 or TRBV12-4 to TRBJ2-1; possible D gene TRBD2, 5 bases. Deletions cut 6 bases from V and 3 bases from J, with 15 bases between. CDR3 size: 15 residues. The CDR3: CASSLLDEHYNEQFF. CDR3 DNA: TGTGCCAGCAGCCTACTAGATGAGCACTACAATGAGCAGTTCTTC.

In this sample, this clonotype turned up a few times. The chain couples TRBV7-2 to TRBJ2-1; 13 bases are a match to TRBD2. J was trimmed by 4 bases and V by 5 bases; bases with no gene match: 8. CDR3 length: 17 residues. Germline V gene sequence: CDR1 SGHTA, CDR2 FQGNSA. The CDR3 here is CASSRTPGLAGYNEQFF. For the CDR3, the DNA is TGTGCCAGCAGCCGTACGCCGGGACTAGCGGGGTACAATGAGCAGTTCTTC.

Many counts were recorded for this clonotype. The V and J genes are TRBV28 and TRBJ1-1; possibly TRBD1 for D (6 bases). The CDR3 length is 13 residues. Germline assignment: CDR1 MDHEN and CDR2 SYDVKM. The germline V and J ends were trimmed by 4 bases and 4 bases, with 10 bases remaining between them. The CDR3 DNA sequence: TGTGCCAGCAGTTGGGGGGGGCTCACTGAAGCTTTCTTT. Translating it yields CASSWGGLTEAFF.

This clonotype came up a few times. The V and J genes are TRBV11-2 and TRBJ2-7, with 7 bases that match TRBD1. Trimming removed 4 bases from V and 3 bases from J; junction bases left unmatched: 0. Germline CDR1 is SGHAT and CDR2 is FQNNGV. This CDR3 has 12 amino acids. This CDR3 is CASSWDSYEQYF. The CDR3 coding sequence is TGTGCCAGCAGCTGGGACAGCTACGAGCAGTACTTC.

This clonotype was picked up a small number of times. The chain joins TRBV12-3 or TRBV12-4 to TRBJ1-5; TRBD1 might be the D (6 bases). The CDR3 has 15 amino acids. V was trimmed by 6 bases and J by 3 bases, leaving 15 bases between them. CDR3 bases: TGTGCCAGCAGGGCAGGGGCCTATTACAATCAGCCCCAGCATTTT. It yields the protein CASRAGAYYNQPQHF.

The J gene is TRBJ2-5, the V gene TRBV5-6; TRBD1 matches at 7 bases. J gave up 4 bases and V 0 bases, and 9 bases lay outside the gene matches. Germline V lookup: CDR1 SGHDT, CDR2 YYEEEE. The CDR3 runs 16 residues. The CDR3 DNA sequence: TGTGCCAGCAGCTTGGACGCCCAGGGGGTCGGAGAGACCCAGTACTTC. Its translation is CASSLDAQGVGETQYF. The complete variable domain, with remaining parts taken from reference TRBV5-6 and TRBJ2-5, reads DAGVTQSPTHLIKTRGQQVTLRCSPKSGHDTVSWYQQALGQGPQFIFQYYEEEERQRGNFPDRFSGHQFPNYSSELNVNALLLGDSALYLCASSLDAQGVGETQYFGPGTRLLVL.

The sample holds many counts of this clonotype. The rearrangement joins TRBV12-3 or TRBV12-4 to TRBJ2-1, with 10 bases lining up with TRBD1. After removal of 5 bases from V and 10 bases from J, the junction contained 11 bases not matched to a gene. The CDR3 consists of 15 residues. The CDR3 bases are TGTGCCAGCAGTAGGGACAGGGGTCTCGTGTGGGAGCAGTTCTTC. It specifies CASSRDRGLVWEQFF.

This clonotype was seen a few times. V gene TRBV7-2 combines with J gene TRBJ2-4, with D unclear. V lost 11 bases to trimming and J lost 9 bases, with 11 bases between them. Germline assignment: CDR1 SGHTA and CDR2 FQGNSA. The CDR3 has 10 amino acids. Written as DNA, the CDR3 is TGTGCCGACGATGGTCGCATTCAGTACTTC. Its translation is CADDGRIQYF.

V is TRBV12-3 or TRBV12-4 and J is TRBJ2-3; D remains unclear. This CDR3 contains 16 residues. With 5 bases removed from V and 6 bases from J, the gap between germline ends came to 21 bases. In DNA, the CDR3 is TGTGCCAGCAGTCTCAGGCGAGAGCGAATGACGGATACGCAGTATTTT. The encoded protein is CASSLRRERMTDTQYF.

This clonotype was detected many times. The rearrangement links TRBV15 to TRBJ1-4, with D tentatively TRBD1 (5 bases). This CDR3 contains 15 residues. Trimming stripped 5 bases from V and 5 bases from J, with 15 bases between. Germline CDR1 LNHNV, CDR2 YYDKDF (reference sequence). CDR3 residues: CATSRSRQSNEKLFF. The CDR3, as DNA: TGTGCCACCAGCCGAAGCCGACAGTCGAATGAAAAACTGTTTTTT.

This clonotype has a handful of counts. The genes are TRBV9 and TRBJ2-2; possible D gene TRBD2, 5 bases. V lost 3 bases and J 6 bases, leaving 18 bases between the germline ends. Germline loops: CDR1 SGDLS, CDR2 YYNGEE. The CDR3 is made up of 16 amino acids. CDR3 loop: CASSERRGSGAGELFF. CDR3 in DNA: TGTGCCAGCAGCGAGAGGCGTGGGAGTGGGGCCGGGGAGCTGTTTTTT.

This clonotype was seen ten or more times. J is TRBJ2-5 and V is TRBV12-3 or TRBV12-4; weak D call: TRBD2 (5 bases). V was pared by 6 bases and J by 2 bases, with 13 bases between. The CDR3 consists of 14 residues. CDR3 sequence: CASRVSGSQETQYF. The CDR3 nucleotides read TGTGCCAGCAGGGTCAGCGGCTCGCAAGAGACCCAGTACTTC.

This clonotype was counted at least ten times. V is TRBV20-1 and J is TRBJ1-6; D remains ambiguous. V dropped 6 bases and J dropped 8 bases, with 17 bases sitting between them. This CDR3 is 14 amino acids long. In germline, CDR1 is DFQATT, CDR2 SNEGSKA (reference sequence). The CDR3 protein is CSAVGGRVDSPLHF. DNA of the CDR3: TGCAGTGCCGTTGGAGGGAGGGTAGATTCACCCCTCCACTTT.